The 29 T cell receptor beta chains given below trace back to one sample, sequenced in a study of blood T cell repertoires in COVID-19. Data came from immunoSEQ multiplex PCR; TCRdb stores just in-frame clones and leaves some out. The profile shows some 68,000 clones, roughly 87% of them singletons. The sequencing sample was made of peripheral blood. These receptors were collected from a man aged 45-60 years with COVID-19, enrolled during active disease.

The chain couples TRBV25-1 to TRBJ1-1; D may be TRBD1 (6 bases). The CDR3 is 15 amino acids. CDR1 is MGHDK and CDR2 is SYGVNS in the germline V gene. Trimming removed 7 bases from V and 1 base from J, with 16 bases in between. DNA of the CDR3: TGTGCCAGCAAACAAGGGGGGGGGCAGAACACTGAAGCTTTCTTT. This sequence encodes CASKQGGGQNTEAFF. Using reference TRBV25-1 and TRBJ1-1 for the parts outside the CDR3, the full variable domain is EADIYQTPRYLVIGTGKKITLECSQTMGHDKMYWYQQDPGMELHLIHYSYGVNSTEKGDLSSESTVSRIRTEHFPLTLESARPSHTSQYLCASKQGGGQNTEAFFGQGTRLTVV.

This chain connects TRBV21-1 to TRBJ2-2; TRBD2 is taken as the D call from the table, unchecked against the DNA. TRBV21-1 is reported as a pseudogene. The CDR3 is made up of 16 amino acids. In nucleotides, the CDR3 is TGTGCCAGCAGCAACCGGGCCCGGGGTGGCCCCGGGGAGCTGTTTTTT. Encoded protein: CASSNRARGGPGELFF.

The chain links TRBV5-8 to TRBJ1-5; D gene ambiguous. The germline gives CDR1 SGHTS, CDR2 YDEGEE. Trimming left V 0 bases short and J 0 bases short, with 10 bases between. The CDR3 spans 16 residues. The CDR3 loop reads CASSLEEPYSNQPQHF. In DNA, the CDR3 is TGTGCCAGCAGCTTGGAAGAGCCGTATAGCAATCAGCCCCAGCATTTT.

This clone was observed a single time. The chain has TRBV6-2 or TRBV6-3 and TRBJ2-7; D uncertain. Germline V gene data show CDR1 as MNHEY and CDR2 as SVGEGT. Trimming cost V 5 bases and J 2 bases, with 10 bases left between them. The CDR3 extends over 13 amino acids. The CDR3 region is CASSRSPAYEQYF. CDR3 coding DNA: TGTGCCAGCAGTCGGAGTCCCGCCTACGAGCAGTACTTC.

This CDR3 is CASSSQTSGAYNEQFF. The CDR3 region has the DNA TGTGCCAGCAGCTCTCAAACTAGCGGGGCCTACAATGAGCAGTTCTTC. The chain uses TRBV7-3 and TRBJ2-1; TRBD2 matches 10 bases. The germline V gene has CDR1 SGHTA and CDR2 FQGTGA. CDR3 size: 16 residues. V shed 4 bases, J shed 2 bases, and the junction held 5 bases outside the gene matches.

For this clone: Other DNA sequences in this sample translate to the same CDR3. The chain joins TRBV9 to TRBJ1-1; D might be TRBD1 (6 bases). The germline gives CDR1 SGDLS, CDR2 YYNGEE. CDR3 size: 15 residues. Trimming cost V 3 bases and J 7 bases, with 19 bases left between them. In DNA form, the CDR3 reads TGTGCCAGCAGCGCCGAGGGGAGGGCAGGGGTTGAAGCTTTCTTT. Translated, it gives CASSAEGRAGVEAFF.

The chain has TRBV7-2 and TRBJ2-3; 11 positions match TRBD2. CDR3 length: 15 amino acids. CDR1 is SGHTA, CDR2 FQGNSA, per germline. The V gene end was trimmed by 4 bases and the J gene end by 0 bases; junction bases not matched to a gene: 0. The CDR3 sequence: CASSWTSGSTDTQYF. Here the CDR3 DNA reads TGTGCCAGCAGCTGGACTAGCGGGAGCACAGATACGCAGTATTTT.

The chain recombines TRBV19 with TRBJ1-2; D ambiguous. Germline V gives CDR1 LNHDA, CDR2 SQIVND (reference sequence). The V end was cut by 7 bases, the J end by 7 bases, with 19 bases between. The CDR3 is made up of 14 amino acids. The CDR3 protein is CASTPPERPGGYTF. The CDR3 DNA follows: TGTGCCAGTACCCCCCCAGAGCGGCCGGGTGGCTACACCTTC.

The rearrangement uses TRBV30 and TRBJ2-2; TRBD2 aligns across 10 bases. Germline CDR1 and CDR2: GTSNPN and SVGIG (reference sequence). The J segment lost 0 bases and the V segment lost 0 bases, leaving 10 bases of the junction unmatched. The CDR3 has 19 amino acids. This CDR3 is CAWSVSWTSGASNTGELFF. The CDR3 DNA follows: TGTGCCTGGAGTGTTAGTTGGACTAGCGGAGCCTCGAACACCGGGGAGCTGTTTTTT.

This chain joins TRBV5-4 and TRBJ2-7; tentatively, D is TRBD2 (5 bases). The V gene lost 0 bases and the J gene lost 7 bases, with 14 bases spanning the gap. This CDR3 comprises 14 residues. CDR1 and CDR2 (germline): SGHNT, YYREEE (reference sequence). The CDR3 nucleotides read TGTGCCAGCAGCTTGGACGGGAACCCTCGAGAGCAGTACTTC. Protein: CASSLDGNPREQYF.

In this sample, this clone turned up once. This chain joins TRBV29-1 and TRBJ2-1; TRBD2 matches at 10 bases. The germline CDR1 and CDR2 sequences are SQVTM and ANQGSEA. The CDR3 totals 14 residues. V trimming: 6 bases; J trimming: 7 bases; junction bases outside the gene matches: 9. CDR3 residues: CSVGSGRAENEQFF. The CDR3 nucleotides read TGCAGCGTGGGGAGCGGGAGGGCCGAAAATGAGCAGTTCTTC.

The chain has TRBV18 and TRBJ1-4; a weak D match, TRBD1 (5 bases). Looked up from germline, CDR1 is KGHSH and CDR2 is LQKENI. The CDR3 has 15 residues. V lost 3 bases and J lost 5, with 13 bases in between. CDR3 bases: TGTGCCAGCTCACCCAACGGGGGTTCAAATGAAAAACTGTTTTTT. It codes for CASSPNGGSNEKLFF.

This chain uses TRBV24-1 with TRBJ2-1; 13 positions agree with TRBD2. Looked up from germline, CDR1 is KGHDR and CDR2 is SFDVKD. Trimming cost V 9 bases and J 2 bases; bases outside gene matches: 15. There are 19 residues in the CDR3. The CDR3 region is CATGLAGESRGGTYNEQFF. The CDR3, as DNA: TGTGCCACCGGACTAGCGGGAGAATCAAGGGGAGGCACCTACAATGAGCAGTTCTTC.

V usage is TRBV30 and J usage is TRBJ1-3; unclear D gene. The ends were cut back, 0 bases at V and 4 bases at J, with 4 bases in the middle. The germline V gene has CDR1 GTSNPN and CDR2 SVGIG (reference sequence). The CDR3 spans 12 residues. The CDR3 loop is CAWSVSGNTIYF. Here the CDR3 DNA reads TGTGCCTGGAGTGTCTCCGGAAACACCATATATTTT.

The rearrangement joins TRBV28 to TRBJ1-3, with 8 bases that match TRBD1. CDR3 length: 15 amino acids. The germline V gene encodes CDR1 MDHEN and CDR2 SYDVKM. Trimming removed 8 bases from V and 2 bases from J; junction bases left unmatched: 8. Here the CDR3 DNA reads TGTGCCAGCCGTTCGGACAGGGTGCCTGGAAACACCATATATTTT. It specifies CASRSDRVPGNTIYF.

The J gene is TRBJ1-6, the V gene TRBV9; tentatively, D is TRBD1 (6 bases). CDR3 length: 13 residues. Germline-derived CDR1 and CDR2 are SGDLS and YYNGEE. Trimming took off 4 bases at V and 10 bases at J, with 12 bases between the two ends. The chain's CDR3 is CASSLDSESPLHF. Here the CDR3 DNA reads TGTGCCAGCAGCTTGGACAGCGAGTCACCCCTCCACTTT.

This chain connects TRBV20-1 to TRBJ1-5; D not certain. V was cut by 3 bases and J by 0 bases, with 15 bases left in between. The V gene's germline CDR1 is DFQATT and CDR2 SNEGSKA (reference sequence). CDR3 length: 16 amino acids. CDR3 nucleotides: TGCAGTGCTAGTAGAAGGAGTTTTTATAGCAATCAGCCCCAGCATTTT. This sequence encodes CSASRRSFYSNQPQHF.

The rearrangement uses TRBV7-9 and TRBJ2-1, with 8 bases lining up with TRBD2. CDR1 SEHNR and CDR2 FQNEAQ come from the germline V gene (reference sequence). V trimming: 1 base; J trimming: 2 bases; junction bases outside the gene matches: 7. The CDR3 has 17 residues. The CDR3 sequence is CASSLVVAGSTYNEQFF. CDR3 bases: TGTGCCAGCAGCTTAGTGGTAGCGGGATCTACCTACAATGAGCAGTTCTTC.

The chain has TRBV11-3 and TRBJ2-7, with a weak D call TRBD2 (6 bases). Trimming removed 1 base from V and 0 bases from J, with 7 bases in between. The CDR3 totals 14 residues. Germline V gives CDR1 SGHNT, CDR2 YENEEA. CDR3 protein: CASSLGAGSYEQYF. Here the CDR3 DNA reads TGTGCCAGCAGCTTAGGAGCGGGCTCCTACGAGCAGTACTTC.

The genes are TRBV10-3 and TRBJ2-1; the D is unclear. The CDR3 length is 14 residues. The germline gives CDR1 ENHRY, CDR2 SYGVKD. Trimming cost V 10 bases and J 7 bases, with 20 bases left between them. The CDR3 nucleotides read TGTGCCACACAGCCGATAAGTATTGGAAATGAGCAGTTCTTC. It specifies CATQPISIGNEQFF.

CDR3 amino acids: CSVGTRGELGETQYF. CDR3 nucleotides: TGCAGCGTTGGCACCCGGGGGGAGTTGGGAGAGACCCAGTACTTC. This chain uses TRBV29-1 with TRBJ2-5; 7 bases are a match to TRBD2. Germline CDR1 and CDR2: SQVTM and ANQGSEA. Unmatched junction bases numbered 12, after V lost 4 bases and J lost 4 bases. The CDR3 spans 15 residues.

This chain uses TRBV28 with TRBJ1-1; 9 positions match TRBD1. The V gene's germline CDR1 is MDHEN and CDR2 SYDVKM. V shed 3 bases and J 10 bases; nucleotides not matched to a gene: 3. The CDR3 covers 12 residues. CDR3 in amino acids: CASSLDRGRAFF. The CDR3 DNA is TGTGCCAGCAGTTTGGACAGGGGTAGAGCTTTCTTT.

The chain carries TRBV9 and TRBJ1-5; D unclear. Per the germline V gene, CDR1 is SGDLS and CDR2 is YYNGEE. This CDR3 spans 13 amino acids. The V end lost 4 bases, the J end lost 5 bases, and 10 bases lay between the germline ends. CDR3 sequence reads: CASSTRFDQPQHF. Here the CDR3 DNA reads TGTGCCAGCAGCACTCGGTTTGATCAGCCCCAGCATTTT.

The CDR3 DNA reads TGCAGCGTTGAAGGACAGGGGCTGGGCTACACCTTC. Protein sequence: CSVEGQGLGYTF. The chain is built from TRBV29-1 and TRBJ1-2, with 8 bases fitting TRBD1. Trimming took 1 base from V and 8 from J; bases not matched to a gene: 3. CDR3 length: 12 amino acids. The germline CDR1 and CDR2 sequences are SQVTM and ANQGSEA. Together with reference TRBV29-1 and TRBJ1-2, the CDR3 gives the full variable domain: SAVISQKPSRDICQRGTSLTIQCQVDSQVTMMFWYRQQPGQSLTLIATANQGSEATYESGFVIDKFPISRPNLTFSTLTVSNMSPEDSSIYLCSVEGQGLGYTFGSGTRLTVV.

This clone was observed once. This chain connects TRBV27 to TRBJ2-7, with D tentatively TRBD2 (6 bases). The CDR3 has 17 amino acids. Looked up from germline, CDR1 is MNHEY and CDR2 is SMNVEV (reference sequence). Deletions cut 4 bases from V and 4 bases from J, with 23 bases between. The CDR3 region has the DNA TGTGCCAGCAGTTCACTCGGGCGGGATCGAAACGGGTACGAGCAGTACTTC. As protein: CASSSLGRDRNGYEQYF.

The chain carries TRBV28 and TRBJ1-1, with TRBD1 as a possible D gene (6 bases). This CDR3 has 15 residues. From germline, CDR1 is MDHEN and CDR2 SYDVKM. V lost 5 bases, J lost 0 bases, and 13 bases lay in between. CDR3 nucleotides: TGTGCCAGCAGTCCACCGACAGGAGTGAACACTGAAGCTTTCTTT. Translated, it gives CASSPPTGVNTEAFF. Together with reference TRBV28 and TRBJ1-1, the CDR3 gives the full variable domain: DVKVTQSSRYLVKRTGEKVFLECVQDMDHENMFWYRQDPGLGLRLIYFSYDVKMKEKGDIPEGYSVSREKKERFSLILESASTNQTSMYLCASSPPTGVNTEAFFGQGTRLTVV.

V usage is TRBV4-3 and J usage is TRBJ2-5; 7 bases are shared with TRBD1. V shed 3 bases and J 1 base; nucleotides not matched to a gene: 2. Germline CDR1 LGHNA, CDR2 YSLEER. The CDR3 sequence is 14 residues long. Here the CDR3 DNA reads TGCGCCAGCAGCCAGGGGACAGTCCAAGAGACCCAGTACTTC. The encoded protein is CASSQGTVQETQYF.

J is TRBJ2-1 and V is TRBV4-1, with 9 bases fitting TRBD2. In germline, CDR1 is MGHRA, CDR2 YSYEKL. V lost 4 bases, J lost 7 bases, and 11 bases stayed unmatched. The CDR3 consists of 16 residues. CDR3 sequence reads: CASSPPGGRARNEQFF. In nucleotides, the CDR3 is TGCGCCAGCAGCCCGCCGGGCGGGAGGGCCAGGAATGAGCAGTTCTTC.

The chain links TRBV6-5 to TRBJ2-6; D is perhaps TRBD1 (5 bases). The V gene's germline CDR1 is MNHEY and CDR2 SVGAGI. The CDR3 has 16 residues. The V and J ends lost 4 bases and 1 base respectively, with 11 bases between them. In DNA, the CDR3 is TGTGCCAGCAGTTTCCTGGCAGGGTCTGGGGCCAACGTCCTGACTTTC. Translated, it gives CASSFLAGSGANVLTF.